These 16 T cell receptor beta chains share one sample of origin, sequenced in a study of blood T cell repertoires in COVID-19. Profiled with immunoSEQ multiplex PCR; TCRdb holds only in-frame clones, not every one. The data contain hundreds of thousands of clones, around 88% of them singletons. Sequencing was performed on peripheral blood. These receptors were collected from an older woman with COVID-19, enrolled during active disease.

The J gene is TRBJ1-5, the V gene TRBV6-2 or TRBV6-3, with a weak D call TRBD1 (5 bases). Germline CDR1 is MNHEY and CDR2 is SVGEGT. CDR3 length: 16 residues. Trimming pared 4 bases from V and 0 bases from J, leaving 13 bases between. This CDR3 is CASSWGQSSSNQPQHF. CDR3 bases: TGTGCCAGCAGTTGGGGCCAGTCAAGTAGCAATCAGCCCCAGCATTTT.

The rearrangement links TRBV11-1 to TRBJ2-1; D possibly corresponds to TRBD1 (6 bases). The CDR3 has 14 amino acids. The V gene lost 3 bases and the J gene lost 2 bases, with 8 bases spanning the gap. Germline CDR1 SGHAT, CDR2 FQDESV (reference sequence). CDR3 sequence (DNA): TGTGCCAGCAGCTTGAGGACAGCCTACAATGAGCAGTTCTTC. Its translation: CASSLRTAYNEQFF.

This chain connects TRBV5-4 to TRBJ1-4; TRBD1 is a possible D gene (6 bases). CDR1 is SGHNT and CDR2 is YYREEE in the germline V gene (reference sequence). The CDR3 runs to 14 residues. V gave up 4 bases and J gave up 7 bases, with 14 bases separating them. CDR3: CASSADRLTEKLFF. The CDR3 bases are TGTGCCAGCAGCGCGGACAGACTTACTGAAAAACTGTTTTTT.

The chain links TRBV7-2 to TRBJ1-1; TRBD1 matches 8 bases. CDR1 is SGHTA, CDR2 FQGNSA, per germline. The CDR3 has 15 residues. J gave up 3 bases and V 2 bases, and 5 bases lay outside the gene matches. The chain's CDR3 is CASSLTDRGDTEAFF. The CDR3 nucleotides are TGTGCCAGCAGCTTAACAGACAGGGGTGACACTGAAGCTTTCTTT.

The chain recombines TRBV9 with TRBJ1-5, with D possibly being TRBD1 (5 bases). From germline, CDR1 is SGDLS and CDR2 YYNGEE. V lost 2 bases to trimming and J lost 4 bases, with 19 bases between them. The CDR3 loop spans 17 amino acids. This CDR3 reads CASSVSCDRGLNQPQHF. CDR3 DNA: TGTGCCAGCAGCGTGAGTTGTGATAGGGGACTTAATCAGCCCCAGCATTTT.

The J gene is TRBJ2-7, the V gene TRBV4-1; the match to TRBD1 covers 11 bases. The CDR3 has 16 residues. V was clipped by 0 bases and J by 8 bases; unmatched bases: 9. Germline values: CDR1 MGHRA, CDR2 YSYEKL. This CDR3 reads CASSQDGTGGYQKQYF. As DNA, the CDR3 is TGCGCCAGCAGCCAAGACGGGACAGGGGGTTATCAGAAGCAGTACTTC.

The chain links TRBV2 to TRBJ1-4; D remains ambiguous. Looked up from germline, CDR1 is SNHLY and CDR2 is FYNNEI. V was cut by 6 bases and J by 0 bases, with 8 bases left in between. CDR3 size: 14 residues. The CDR3 bases are TGTGCCAGCAGACAAGAAACAACTAATGAAAAACTGTTTTTT. Its translation: CASRQETTNEKLFF.

The rearrangement links TRBV27 to TRBJ2-1; tentative D call: TRBD2 (5 bases). Germline values: CDR1 MNHEY, CDR2 SMNVEV (reference sequence). Trimming removed 6 bases at V and 7 bases at J, with 10 bases between. CDR3 length equals 12 residues. CDR3 DNA: TGTGCCAGCAGCCATGGGGAGAATGAGCAGTTCTTC. Translated, it gives CASSHGENEQFF.

The V call is TRBV28, the J call TRBJ2-5, with D maybe TRBD2 (6 bases). Trimming took off 8 bases at V and 3 bases at J, with 10 bases between the two ends. Germline-derived CDR1 and CDR2 are MDHEN and SYDVKM. The CDR3 totals 12 residues. Here the CDR3 reads CASCGAKETQYF. DNA for the CDR3: TGTGCCAGCTGCGGGGCCAAAGAGACCCAGTACTTC.

The CDR3 region has the DNA TGTGCCAGCAGTTTCCGGACAGGGAGGAGCACTGAAGCTTTCTTT. This codes for CASSFRTGRSTEAFF. The chain recombines TRBV6-5 with TRBJ1-1, with TRBD1 identical over 8 bases. The CDR3 sequence is 15 residues long. CDR1 and CDR2 from the germline V gene are MNHEY and SVGAGI. V lost 4 bases to trimming and J lost 4 bases; unmatched junction nucleotides: 8.

The rearrangement uses TRBV7-2 and TRBJ2-5, with 12 bases matching TRBD2. Germline assignment: CDR1 SGHTA and CDR2 FQGNSA. J was trimmed by 4 bases and V by 5 bases; bases with no gene match: 5. The CDR3 sequence is 15 residues long. CDR3 bases: TGTGCCAGCAGCGCTAGCGGGGGGGCCCTAGAGACCCAGTACTTC. Translated: CASSASGGALETQYF.

The chain employs TRBV24-1 and TRBJ2-2, with D perhaps matching TRBD1 (5 bases). V lost 9 bases and J lost 8, with 21 bases in between. Germline V gene sequence: CDR1 KGHDR, CDR2 SFDVKD. The CDR3 has 15 amino acids. Here the CDR3 DNA reads TGTGCCACCCCGCAAGGGCAGGGAAGAAAAGGGGAGCTGTTTTTT. It codes for CATPQGQGRKGELFF.

This clone has just one count. This chain joins TRBV6-4 and TRBJ1-1; 7 nucleotides align to TRBD1. V shed 4 bases, J shed 5 bases, and the junction held 4 bases outside the gene matches. The V gene's germline CDR1 is MRHNA and CDR2 SNTAGT. The length of the CDR3 is 13 residues. In DNA, the CDR3 is TGTGCCAGCAGTGGGAAACAGGGGACTGAAGCTTTCTTT. Translating gives CASSGKQGTEAFF.

The chain links TRBV10-3 to TRBJ1-1; 7 bases are shared with TRBD1. The CDR3 totals 12 residues. Germline CDR1 is ENHRY and CDR2 is SYGVKD. V dropped 7 bases and J dropped 3; count of bases not matched to a gene: 2. The CDR3 sequence is CAIKGGDTEAFF. CDR3 in DNA: TGTGCCATCAAAGGGGGCGACACTGAAGCTTTCTTT.

This chain's CDR3 is CASSAGDSRTKNIQYF. The CDR3 region has the DNA TGCGCCAGCAGCGCTGGGGACAGTAGAACCAAAAACATTCAGTACTTC. V gene TRBV5-1 combines with J gene TRBJ2-4, with 7 bases identical to TRBD1. J was trimmed by 2 bases and V by 4 bases; bases with no gene match: 9. The CDR3 runs 16 residues. Per the germline V gene, CDR1 is SGHRS and CDR2 is YFSETQ. The variable domain in full, completed from reference TRBV5-1 and TRBJ2-4, reads KAGVTQTPRYLIKTRGQQVTLSCSPISGHRSVSWYQQTPGQGLQFLFEYFSETQRNKGNFPGRFSGRQFSNSRSEMNVSTLELGDSALYLCASSAGDSRTKNIQYFGAGTRLSVL.

V is TRBV7-2 and J is TRBJ1-2; 8 nucleotides align to TRBD1. CDR3 size: 16 residues. V trimming: 0 bases; J trimming: 0 bases; junction bases outside the gene matches: 3. Germline assignment: CDR1 SGHTA and CDR2 FQGNSA. The CDR3 sequence: CASSLAGTGANYGYTF. The CDR3 DNA follows: TGTGCCAGCAGCTTAGCGGGGACAGGAGCTAACTATGGCTACACCTTC.